The 12 T cell receptor beta chains in this list originate from one sample, sequenced in a study of T cell responses to AZD1222 COVID-19 vaccine. Using immunoSEQ multiplex PCR, the repertoire was profiled, and TCRdb retains in-frame clones only, with some absent. This sample has more than 100,000 clones; around nine tenths occur once, and the top ten carry 1.7%. Source: peripheral blood, taken on day 0 of AZD1222 vaccination. These receptors came from an adult in good health.

The rearrangement uses TRBV13 and TRBJ2-3; TRBD2 aligns across 9 bases. Trimming removed 8 bases from V and 4 bases from J; junction bases left unmatched: 4. This CDR3 contains 13 residues. Germline V gene sequence: CDR1 PRHDT, CDR2 FYEKMQ (reference sequence). The CDR3 spells CASSAGGPDTQYF. Written as DNA, the CDR3 is TGTGCCAGCTCCGCGGGGGGGCCAGATACGCAGTATTTT.

This clone was counted a single time. This chain joins TRBV6-1 and TRBJ2-1; 10 bases agree with TRBD2. Germline V gene data show CDR1 as MNHNS and CDR2 as SASEGT. V shed 10 bases, J shed 10 bases, and the junction held 16 bases outside the gene matches. The CDR3 sequence is 15 residues long. CDR3 coding DNA: TGTGCCACCCTGACCAAAAGCGGGAGGGCCTCGGAGCAGTTCTTC. Translated: CATLTKSGRASEQFF.

The gene calls are TRBV11-2 and TRBJ2-2; TRBD1 matches 9 bases. J gave up 2 bases and V 4 bases, and 2 bases lay outside the gene matches. CDR1 and CDR2 (germline): SGHAT, FQNNGV. This CDR3 has 15 residues. CDR3 sequence: CASSWDRENTGELFF. CDR3 nucleotide sequence: TGTGCCAGCAGCTGGGACAGGGAAAACACCGGGGAGCTGTTTTTT.

V is TRBV5-1 and J is TRBJ1-4, with a tentative D call TRBD1 (5 bases). CDR1 is SGHRS and CDR2 is YFSETQ in the germline V gene. The CDR3 spans 15 residues. V gave up 4 bases and J gave up 7 bases, with 17 bases separating them. CDR3 bases: TGCGCCAGCAGCCTAGACAGAATGCGGGGTGAAAAACTGTTTTTT. Its translation is CASSLDRMRGEKLFF.

This rearrangement joins TRBV11-2 to TRBJ2-1, with D possibly being TRBD1 or TRBD2 (5 bases each). V was shortened by 1 base and J by 0 bases, with 7 bases between the two germline ends. CDR1 and CDR2 (germline): SGHAT, FQNNGV. CDR3 length: 15 residues. This CDR3 reads CASSLAGRSYNEQFF. CDR3 in DNA: TGTGCCAGCAGCTTAGCGGGACGCTCCTACAATGAGCAGTTCTTC. Filled out from reference TRBV11-2 and TRBJ2-1, the complete variable domain reads EAGVAQSPRYKIIEKRQSVAFWCNPISGHATLYWYQQILGQGPKLLIQFQNNGVVDDSQLPKDRFSAERLKGVDSTLKIQPAKLEDSAVYLCASSLAGRSYNEQFFGPGTRLTVL.

This rearrangement joins TRBV27 to TRBJ2-2, with unresolved D. Per germline, CDR1 MNHEY and CDR2 SMNVEV (reference sequence). CDR3 length: 18 residues. The ends were cut back, 3 bases at V and 8 bases at J, with 25 bases in the middle. The CDR3 region is CASSFDFRPDLGSGELFF. The CDR3 region has the DNA TGTGCCAGCAGTTTTGACTTTCGCCCTGACCTGGGTTCTGGGGAGCTGTTTTTT.

The chain uses TRBV5-1 and TRBJ2-3; D is tentatively TRBD1 or TRBD2 (5 bases each). This CDR3 spans 14 amino acids. The V end lost 3 bases, the J end lost 6 bases, and 14 bases lay between the germline ends. The germline V gene has CDR1 SGHRS and CDR2 YFSETQ. The CDR3 loop reads CASSWGKEADTQYF. CDR3 bases: TGCGCCAGCAGCTGGGGGAAGGAAGCGGATACGCAGTATTTT.

The chain couples TRBV7-9 to TRBJ2-7; 7 bases are shared with TRBD1. CDR1 and CDR2 (germline): SEHNR, FQNEAQ (reference sequence). CDR3 length: 16 residues. V dropped 5 bases and J dropped 0; count of bases not matched to a gene: 10. This CDR3 is CASSRLGGTSSYEQYF. DNA of the CDR3: TGTGCCAGCAGCCGTCTAGGGGGCACTTCCTCCTACGAGCAGTACTTC.

The chain has TRBV6-2 or TRBV6-3 and TRBJ2-3; D remains unclear. The CDR3 totals 14 residues. CDR1 is MNHEY, CDR2 SVGEGT, per germline. The ends were cut back, 2 bases at V and 6 bases at J, with 12 bases in the middle. The CDR3 here is CASSYGAGVDTQYF. Here the CDR3 DNA reads TGTGCCAGCAGTTACGGCGCCGGAGTGGATACGCAGTATTTT.

This clone was observed a single time. V usage is TRBV19 and J usage is TRBJ2-5; 13 nucleotides align to TRBD2. Germline CDR1 is LNHDA and CDR2 is SQIVND (reference sequence). This CDR3 has 16 residues. V shed 7 bases and J 1 base; nucleotides not matched to a gene: 6. DNA for the CDR3: TGTGCCAGTACCCAAGGACTAGCGGGAGTCCAAGAGACCCAGTACTTC. It codes for CASTQGLAGVQETQYF.

The chain employs TRBV21-1 and TRBJ2-7; TRBD1, as called in the table, went unchecked against the DNA. TRBV21-1 represents a pseudogene. The CDR3 covers 15 residues. CDR3 bases: TGTGCCAGCAGCAAAAAAAAGCCCCGACAAAACGAGCAGTACGTC. As protein: CASSKKKPRQNEQYV.

The rearrangement uses TRBV19 and TRBJ2-2; D is unresolved. The CDR3 is made up of 16 amino acids. Looked up from germline, CDR1 is LNHDA and CDR2 is SQIVND (reference sequence). V shed 7 bases and J shed 4 bases, with 19 bases lying between them. The CDR3 DNA reads as TGTGCCAGTACCAATCGACTCGGCCCGGGCACCGGGGAGCTGTTTTTT. Translating gives CASTNRLGPGTGELFF. The full variable domain, with the rest looked up from reference TRBV19 and TRBJ2-2, is DGGITQSPKYLFRKEGQNVTLSCEQNLNHDAMYWYRQDPGQGLRLIYYSQIVNDFQKGDIAEGYSVSREKKESFPLTVTSAQKNPTAFYLCASTNRLGPGTGELFFGEGSRLTVL.